The present T cell receptor beta chain was sequenced within a study of blood T cell repertoires in COVID-19. The table came from immunoSEQ multiplex PCR; TCRdb's copy has only in-frame clones and leaves some out. The data contain around 260,000 clones, roughly 88% of them singletons. Trimming at V came to 6 bases and at J to 6 bases, leaving 9 bases not matched to a gene. Germline V lookup: CDR1 MNHEY, CDR2 SVGAGI. This CDR3 contains 15 residues. The sequencing sample was made of peripheral blood. The chain employs TRBV6-5 and TRBJ1-3; TRBD1 matches 9 bases. The sequence was obtained from a human donor in a cohort sampled during active COVID-19. Here the CDR3 DNA reads TGTGCCAGCAGGGGACAGGGTTTAGGAGTAAACACCATATATTTT. Translated: CASRGQGLGVNTIYF.